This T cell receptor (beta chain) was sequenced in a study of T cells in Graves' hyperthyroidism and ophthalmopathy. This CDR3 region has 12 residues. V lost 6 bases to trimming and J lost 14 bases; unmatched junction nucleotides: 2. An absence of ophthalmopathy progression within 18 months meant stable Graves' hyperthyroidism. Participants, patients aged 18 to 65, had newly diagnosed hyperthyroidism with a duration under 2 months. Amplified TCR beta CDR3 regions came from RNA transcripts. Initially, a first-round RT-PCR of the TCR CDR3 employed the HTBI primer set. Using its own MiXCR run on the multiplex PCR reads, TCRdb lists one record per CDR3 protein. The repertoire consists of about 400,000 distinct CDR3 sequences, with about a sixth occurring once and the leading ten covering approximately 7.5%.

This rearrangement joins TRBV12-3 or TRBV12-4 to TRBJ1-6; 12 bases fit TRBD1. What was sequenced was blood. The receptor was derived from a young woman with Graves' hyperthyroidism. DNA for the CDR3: TGTGCCAGCAGGGGGACAGGGGGCACCCTCCACTTT. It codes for CASRGTGGTLHF.